The source of this T cell receptor (beta chain) is a study of T cell responses to AZD1222 COVID-19 vaccine. In germline, CDR1 is SGHNT, CDR2 YYREEE (reference sequence). The CDR3 loop spans 18 amino acids. The V gene end was trimmed by 6 bases and the J gene end by 5 bases; junction bases not matched to a gene: 11. Study-wide points: Baseline serology detected seropositivity in only 5 to 7 AZD1222 recipients. Spike regions recognized by vaccine-associated CD4 TCRs spanned the protein, led by 160-218 and 743-854. Donors in the cohort were predominantly white British and more often female, and clonal diversity was possibly underestimated. Nearly half of spike-specific TCRs reportedly go after variant regions that carry no mutations.

Notes on this clone: Its antigen is still unknown.

The method was immunoSEQ multiplex PCR; TCRdb's version includes in-frame clones alone and lacks a portion of them. This table holds 150,000 to 200,000 clones, around nine tenths found once. Sequencing used peripheral blood, obtained on day 0 of AZD1222 vaccination. The TCR comes from an adult in good health. V usage is TRBV5-4 and J usage is TRBJ2-1; 16 bases match TRBD2. CDR3 protein: CASTGTSGRARVNNEQFF. The CDR3 DNA reads TGTGCCAGCACAGGGACTAGCGGGAGGGCACGCGTAAACAATGAGCAGTTCTTC.